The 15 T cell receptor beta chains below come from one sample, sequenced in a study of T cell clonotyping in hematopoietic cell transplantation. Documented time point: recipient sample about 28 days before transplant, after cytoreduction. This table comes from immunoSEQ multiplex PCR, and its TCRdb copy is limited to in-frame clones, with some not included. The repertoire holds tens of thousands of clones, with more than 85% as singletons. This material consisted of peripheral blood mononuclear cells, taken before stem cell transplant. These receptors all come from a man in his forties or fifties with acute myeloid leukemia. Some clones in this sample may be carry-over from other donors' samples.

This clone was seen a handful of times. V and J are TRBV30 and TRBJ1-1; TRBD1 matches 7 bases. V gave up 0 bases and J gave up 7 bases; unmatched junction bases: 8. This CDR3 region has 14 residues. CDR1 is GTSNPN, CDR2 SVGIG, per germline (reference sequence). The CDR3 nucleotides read TGTGCCTGGAGTGTGAGGACAGGAAATATTGAAGCTTTCTTT. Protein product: CAWSVRTGNIEAFF.

DNA for the CDR3: TGCGCCAGCAGCACGGTGGAGGCTTGGGACACCGGGGAGCTGTTTTTT. Encoded protein: CASSTVEAWDTGELFF. V and J are TRBV5-1 and TRBJ2-2; tentatively, D is TRBD2 (5 bases). CDR3 size: 16 residues. Germline V gene lookup returns CDR1 SGHRS and CDR2 YFSETQ. The V and J ends lost 4 bases and 3 bases respectively, with 16 bases between them.

The CDR3 sequence is CASTQTRGSNTEAFF. CDR3 DNA: TGTGCCAGCACCCAAACCCGGGGTTCGAACACTGAAGCTTTCTTT. The chain combines TRBV2 with TRBJ1-1; unclear D gene. This CDR3 has 15 amino acids. Germline assignment: CDR1 SNHLY and CDR2 FYNNEI. The V gene lost 7 bases and the J gene lost 1 base, with 16 bases spanning the gap.

The CDR3 here is CASSPLKGGREVNEQFF. CDR3 DNA: TGTGCCAGCAGTCCTTTGAAAGGGGGAAGGGAGGTCAATGAGCAGTTCTTC. The gene calls are TRBV9 and TRBJ2-1, with D perhaps assigned TRBD1 or TRBD2 (6 bases each). This CDR3 contains 17 residues. V shed 5 bases and J shed 6 bases, with 24 bases lying between them. Looked up from germline, CDR1 is SGDLS and CDR2 is YYNGEE. Full variable domain (remainder filled in from reference TRBV9 and TRBJ2-1): DSGVTQTPKHLITATGQRVTLRCSPRSGDLSVYWYQQSLDQGLQFLIQYYNGEERAKGNILERFSAQQFPDLHSELNLSSLELGDSALYFCASSPLKGGREVNEQFFGPGTRLTVL.

The CDR3 region has the DNA TGTGCCAGCAGCTCCAATCGGTTGGGGGAGGTTGATGGCTACACCTTC. Its translation is CASSSNRLGEVDGYTF. V is TRBV7-2 and J is TRBJ1-2; weak D call: TRBD1 (5 bases). The CDR3 is 16 amino acids. V gave up 4 bases and J gave up 6 bases, with 21 bases separating them. Germline-derived CDR1 and CDR2 are SGHTA and FQGNSA.

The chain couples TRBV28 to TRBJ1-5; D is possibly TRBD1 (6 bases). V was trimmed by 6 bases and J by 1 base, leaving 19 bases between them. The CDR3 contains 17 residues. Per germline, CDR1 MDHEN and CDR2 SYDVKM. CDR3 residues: CASSSLGGGASNQPQHF. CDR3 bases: TGTGCCAGCAGCAGTTTAGGGGGAGGGGCAAGCAATCAGCCCCAGCATTTT.

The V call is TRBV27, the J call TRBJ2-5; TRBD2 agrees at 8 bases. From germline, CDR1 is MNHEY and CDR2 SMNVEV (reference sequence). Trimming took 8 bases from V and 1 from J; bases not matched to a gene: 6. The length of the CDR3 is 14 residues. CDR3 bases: TGTGCCAGCGCCCCCGGGGGGGGCCAAGAGACCCAGTACTTC. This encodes CASAPGGGQETQYF.

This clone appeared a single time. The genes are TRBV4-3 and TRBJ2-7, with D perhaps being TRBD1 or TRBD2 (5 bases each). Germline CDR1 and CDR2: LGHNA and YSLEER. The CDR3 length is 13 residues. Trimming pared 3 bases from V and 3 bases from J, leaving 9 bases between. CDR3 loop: CASSQGPYYEQYF. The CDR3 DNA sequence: TGCGCCAGCAGCCAGGGACCCTACTACGAGCAGTACTTC.

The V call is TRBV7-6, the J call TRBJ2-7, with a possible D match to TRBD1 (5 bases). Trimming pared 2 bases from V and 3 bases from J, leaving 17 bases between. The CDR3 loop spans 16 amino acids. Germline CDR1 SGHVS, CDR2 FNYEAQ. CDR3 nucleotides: TGTGCCAGCAGCTTAAACCAGGGCCACTACTACTACGAGCAGTACTTC. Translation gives CASSLNQGHYYYEQYF.

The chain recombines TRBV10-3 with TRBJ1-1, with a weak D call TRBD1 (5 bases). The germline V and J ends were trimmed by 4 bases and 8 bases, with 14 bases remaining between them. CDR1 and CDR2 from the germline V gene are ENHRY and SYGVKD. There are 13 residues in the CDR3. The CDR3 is CAISGARQTEAFF. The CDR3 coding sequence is TGTGCCATCAGTGGGGCCAGACAGACGGAAGCTTTCTTT.

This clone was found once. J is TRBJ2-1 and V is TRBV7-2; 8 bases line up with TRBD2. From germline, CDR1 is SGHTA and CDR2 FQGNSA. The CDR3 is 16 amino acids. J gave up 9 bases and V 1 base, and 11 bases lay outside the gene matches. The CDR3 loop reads CASSLGGGAGVREQFF. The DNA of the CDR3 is TGTGCCAGCAGCTTAGGGGGGGGAGCGGGAGTACGTGAGCAGTTCTTC.

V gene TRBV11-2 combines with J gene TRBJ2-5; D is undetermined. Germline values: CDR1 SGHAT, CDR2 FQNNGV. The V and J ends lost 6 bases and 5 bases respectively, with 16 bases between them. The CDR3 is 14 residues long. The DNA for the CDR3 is TGTGCCAGCAGTCCAGAGTGGGCTACGGAGACCCAGTACTTC. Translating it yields CASSPEWATETQYF.

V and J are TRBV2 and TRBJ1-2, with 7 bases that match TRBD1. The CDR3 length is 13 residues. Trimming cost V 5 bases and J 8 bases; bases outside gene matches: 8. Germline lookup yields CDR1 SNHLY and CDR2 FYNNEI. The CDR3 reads CASSPTGWAGYTF. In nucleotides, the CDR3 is TGTGCCAGCAGTCCGACAGGGTGGGCAGGCTACACCTTC.

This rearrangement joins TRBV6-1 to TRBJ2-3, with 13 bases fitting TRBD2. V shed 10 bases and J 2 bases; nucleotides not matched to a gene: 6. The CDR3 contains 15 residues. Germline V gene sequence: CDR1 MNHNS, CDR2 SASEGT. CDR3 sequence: CATSLAGGPTDTQYF. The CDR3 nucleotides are TGTGCCACCTCACTAGCGGGGGGGCCCACAGATACGCAGTATTTT.

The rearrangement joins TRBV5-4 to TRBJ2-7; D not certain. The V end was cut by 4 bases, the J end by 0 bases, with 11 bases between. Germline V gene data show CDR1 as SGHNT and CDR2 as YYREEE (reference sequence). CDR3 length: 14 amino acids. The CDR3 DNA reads TGTGCCAGCAGCCCGACTGCGGACTCCTACGAGCAGTACTTC. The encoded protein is CASSPTADSYEQYF. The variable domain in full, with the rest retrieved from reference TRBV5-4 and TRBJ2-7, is ETGVTQSPTHLIKTRGQQVTLRCSSQSGHNTVSWYQQALGQGPQFIFQYYREEENGRGNFPPRFSGLQFPNYSSELNVNALELDDSALYLCASSPTADSYEQYFGPGTRLTVT.